This T cell receptor beta chain was sequenced in a study of blood T cell repertoires in COVID-19. In the study overall: Acute and convalescent COVID-19 specimens originated in the United States, Italy and Spain. The analysed material was cDNA or gDNA that came from T cells, B-cell-depleted T cells, or PBMCs.

In the authors' methods: Using reference gene primer amplification, nucleated cell counts were estimated. Measured with immunoSEQ multiplex PCR; TCRdb has only the in-frame clones, and not every one. Clonal size and the V and J genes are those of that table, whereas D and trimming came from the DNA. The data hold 25,000 to 35,000 clones, with 85% to 90% observed a single time. Germline CDR1 KGHDR, CDR2 SFDVKD. The J segment lost 4 bases and the V segment lost 4 bases, leaving 8 bases of the junction unmatched. The CDR3 runs to 15 residues. The sample taken for sequencing was peripheral blood. The origin of this receptor is a man older than 75 with acute or convalescent COVID-19. The chain couples TRBV24-1 to TRBJ2-5, with 7 bases aligning to TRBD1. The CDR3 nucleotides read TGTGCCACCAGTGACCCGACAGGGCCGGGAGAGACCCAGTACTTC. Amino acid sequence: CATSDPTGPGETQYF.